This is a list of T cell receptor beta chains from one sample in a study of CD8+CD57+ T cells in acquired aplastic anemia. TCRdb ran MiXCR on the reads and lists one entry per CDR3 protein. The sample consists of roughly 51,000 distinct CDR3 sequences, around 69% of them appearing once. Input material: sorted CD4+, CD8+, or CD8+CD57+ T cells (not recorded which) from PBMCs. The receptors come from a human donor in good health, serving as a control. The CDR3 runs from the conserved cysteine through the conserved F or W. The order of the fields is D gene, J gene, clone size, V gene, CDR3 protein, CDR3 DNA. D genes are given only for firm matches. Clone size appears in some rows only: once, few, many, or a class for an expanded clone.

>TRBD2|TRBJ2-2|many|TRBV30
CAWSHTSENTGELFF
TGTGCCTGGAGTCACACTAGCGAGAACACCGGGGAGCTGTTTTTT
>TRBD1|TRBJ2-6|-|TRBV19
CASSPDRAGANVLTF
TGTGCCAGTAGTCCAGACAGGGCTGGGGCCAACGTCCTGACTTTC
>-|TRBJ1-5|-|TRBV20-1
CSARGHDRGQPQHF
TGCAGTGCTAGAGGCCACGACCGGGGCCAGCCCCAGCATTTT
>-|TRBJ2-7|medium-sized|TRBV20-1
CSAREVGVAYEQYF
TGCAGTGCTAGAGAGGTTGGCGTTGCCTACGAGCAGTACTTC
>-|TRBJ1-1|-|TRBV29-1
CSVVFTTNTEAFF
TGCAGCGTTGTCTTCACCACTAACACTGAAGCTTTCTTT
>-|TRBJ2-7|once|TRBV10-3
CAISGRGLTAYEQYF
TGTGCCATCAGTGGGCGAGGACTAACGGCCTACGAGCAGTACTTC
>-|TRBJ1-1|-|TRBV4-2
CASSTRQNFNTEAFF
TGTGCCAGCAGCACTCGACAGAACTTCAACACTGAAGCTTTCTTT
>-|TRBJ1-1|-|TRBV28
CASSSGTPNTEAFF
TGTGCCAGCAGTTCCGGGACGCCGAACACTGAAGCTTTCTTT
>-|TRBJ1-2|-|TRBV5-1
CASSLGSGENYGYTF
TGCGCCAGCAGCTTGGGATCCGGGGAGAACTATGGCTACACCTTC
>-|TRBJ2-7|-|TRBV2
CASSPQPTYEQYF
TGTGCCAGCAGCCCCCAACCCACTTACGAGCAGTACTTC
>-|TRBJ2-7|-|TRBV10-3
CAISGRGTYEQYF
TGTGCCATCAGTGGACGGGGGACCTACGAGCAGTACTTC
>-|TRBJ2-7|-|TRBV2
CASSDSSEQYF
TGTGCCAGCAGTGACTCGTCTGAGCAGTACTTC
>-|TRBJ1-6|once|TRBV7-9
CASSSWVTVGSPLHF
TGTGCCAGCAGCTCATGGGTTACTGTTGGTTCACCCCTCCACTTT
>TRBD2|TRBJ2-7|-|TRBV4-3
CASSQEVAGIYSYEQYF
TGCGCCAGCAGCCAAGAGGTAGCGGGGATCTACTCCTACGAGCAGTACTTC
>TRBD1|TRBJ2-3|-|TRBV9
CASGQGSTDTQYF
TGTGCCAGCGGACAGGGGAGCACAGATACGCAGTATTTT
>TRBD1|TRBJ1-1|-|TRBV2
CASWTGWEDTEAFF
TGTGCCAGCTGGACAGGGTGGGAGGACACTGAAGCTTTCTTT
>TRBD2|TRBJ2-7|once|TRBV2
CASSANGLAGEGYEQYF
TGTGCCAGCAGTGCCAACGGACTAGCGGGAGAGGGTTACGAGCAGTACTTC
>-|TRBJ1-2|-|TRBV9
CASSVADGSNYGYTF
TGTGCCAGCAGCGTAGCAGACGGATCTAACTATGGCTACACCTTC
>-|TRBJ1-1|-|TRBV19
CASSSQGRRNGAFF
TGTGCCAGTAGTTCTCAGGGTAGGCGCAACGGAGCTTTCTTT
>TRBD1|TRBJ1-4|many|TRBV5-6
CASSLGGTGEEEKLFF
TGTGCCAGCAGCTTGGGGGGGACAGGGGAGGAGGAAAAACTGTTTTTT
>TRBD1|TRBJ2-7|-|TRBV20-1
CSATSGTDLYEQYF
TGCAGTGCTACATCCGGGACAGACCTCTACGAGCAGTACTTC
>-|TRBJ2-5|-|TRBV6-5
CASSYGGRSQETQYF
TGTGCCAGCAGTTACGGCGGACGGAGCCAAGAGACCCAGTACTTC
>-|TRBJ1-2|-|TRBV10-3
CAISESQEFGYTF
TGTGCCATCAGTGAGTCGCAGGAGTTTGGCTACACCTTC
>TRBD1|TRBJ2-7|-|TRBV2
CASKLTGSLHEQYF
TGTGCCAGCAAACTGACAGGGTCTCTCCACGAGCAGTACTTC
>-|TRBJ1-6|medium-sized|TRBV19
CASSPSDPGNSPLHF
TGTGCCAGTAGTCCTTCAGACCCGGGGAATTCACCCCTCCACTTT
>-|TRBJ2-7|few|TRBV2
CASSSRDNEYEQYF
TGCGCCAGCAGCTCCCGGGACAATGAGTACGAGCAGTACTTC
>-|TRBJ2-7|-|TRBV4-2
CASSQDLGGYYEQYF
TGTGCCAGCAGCCAAGATTTGGGGGGATATTACGAGCAGTACTTC
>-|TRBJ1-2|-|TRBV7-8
CASSERGRLPNYGYTF
TGTGCCAGCAGCGAAAGAGGAAGGCTCCCTAACTATGGCTACACCTTC
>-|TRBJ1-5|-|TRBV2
CASRARDLPNQPQHF
TGTGCCAGCAGAGCCAGGGATTTGCCCAATCAGCCCCAGCATTTT
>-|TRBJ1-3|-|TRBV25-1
CASSLTRQSSGNTIYF
TGTGCCAGCAGCTTAACCCGACAGAGCTCTGGAAACACCATATATTTT
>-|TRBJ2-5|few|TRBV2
CATGGVGQETQYF
TGTGCCACCGGGGGAGTGGGGCAAGAGACCCAGTACTTC
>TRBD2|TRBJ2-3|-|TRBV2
CASITGTSATDTQYF
TGTGCCAGCATTACTGGGACTAGCGCCACAGATACGCAGTATTTT
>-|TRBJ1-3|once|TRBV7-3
CASSQDGESGNTIYF
TGTGCCAGCAGCCAAGACGGCGAATCTGGAAACACCATATATTTT
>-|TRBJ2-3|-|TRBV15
CATSGGLSTDTQYF
TGTGCCACCAGCGGGGGGCTAAGCACAGATACGCAGTATTTT
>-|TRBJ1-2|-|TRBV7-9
CASSPSNYGYTF
TGTGCCAGCAGCCCGTCTAACTATGGCTACACCTTC
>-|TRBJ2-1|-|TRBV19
CASSIVGKSYNEQFF
TGTGCCAGTAGTATAGTGGGCAAGTCCTACAATGAGCAGTTCTTC
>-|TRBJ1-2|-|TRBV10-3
CAIRQGPAYTF
TGTGCCATCAGGCAAGGACCGGCCTACACCTTC
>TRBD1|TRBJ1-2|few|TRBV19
CASSIEQGRWGYTF
TGTGCCAGTAGTATCGAACAGGGGAGGTGGGGCTACACCTTC
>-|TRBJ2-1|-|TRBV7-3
CASSLSSQNSKQFF
TGTGCCAGCAGCTTAAGCTCCCAGAACTCTAAGCAGTTCTTC
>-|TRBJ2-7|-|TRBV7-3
CASSLQPGVRDEQYF
TGTGCCAGCAGCCTCCAACCAGGGGTTCGGGACGAGCAGTACTTC
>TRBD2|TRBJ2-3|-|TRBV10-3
CAISGGRGSTDTQYF
TGTGCCATCAGTGGTGGGCGGGGGAGCACAGATACGCAGTATTTT
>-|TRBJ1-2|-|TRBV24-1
CATSDSQGTNYGYTF
TGTGCCACCAGTGATTCACAGGGCACTAACTATGGCTACACCTTC
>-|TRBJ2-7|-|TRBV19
CASSMTLYYEQYF
TGTGCCAGTAGCATGACGCTGTACTACGAGCAGTACTTC
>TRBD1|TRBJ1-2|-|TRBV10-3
CAISVQGGDYGYTF
TGTGCCATCAGTGTTCAGGGGGGGGACTATGGCTACACCTTC
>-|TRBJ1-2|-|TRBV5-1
CASTPQDSNYGYTF
TGCGCCAGCACGCCCCAGGACAGCAACTATGGCTACACCTTC
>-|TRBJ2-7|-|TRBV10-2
CASSTELTGRGYF
TGCGCCAGCAGTACCGAACTGACGGGCCGGGGGTACTTC
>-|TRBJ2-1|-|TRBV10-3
CAISESTGDGYNEQFF
TGTGCCATCAGTGAGTCGACGGGAGATGGCTACAATGAGCAGTTCTTC
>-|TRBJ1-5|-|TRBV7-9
CASSFSSQPQHF
TGTGCCAGCAGCTTTAGCTCCCAGCCCCAGCATTTT
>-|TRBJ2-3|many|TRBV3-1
CASSQESREKADTQYF
TGTGCCAGCAGCCAAGAGTCTCGGGAGAAGGCAGATACGCAGTATTTT
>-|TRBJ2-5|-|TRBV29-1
CSVPRPGGETQYF
TGCAGCGTCCCCCGCCCGGGCGGCGAGACCCAGTACTTC
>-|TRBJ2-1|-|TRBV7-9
CASSLAGHEQFF
TGTGCCAGCAGCTTAGCCGGGCACGAGCAGTTCTTC
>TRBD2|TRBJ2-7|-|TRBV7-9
CASGLGLADYEQYF
TGTGCCAGCGGCTTGGGACTAGCAGACTACGAGCAGTACTTC
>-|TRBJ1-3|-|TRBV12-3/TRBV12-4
CASSPDGRSGNTIYF
TGTGCCAGCAGTCCGGACGGTCGATCTGGAAACACCATATATTTT
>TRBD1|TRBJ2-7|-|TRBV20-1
CSASGWDRAYEQYF
TGCAGTGCTAGTGGTTGGGACAGGGCCTACGAGCAGTACTTC
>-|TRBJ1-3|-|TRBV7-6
CASSLGGPGNTIYF
TGTGCCAGCAGCTTAGGGGGTCCTGGAAACACCATATATTTT
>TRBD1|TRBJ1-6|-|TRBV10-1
CASSAGTGQYNSPLHF
TGCGCCAGCAGTGCCGGGACAGGGCAATATAATTCACCCCTCCACTTT